The 2 T cell receptor beta chains in this list originate from one sample, sequenced in a study of cytomegalovirus exposure and HLA in healthy donors. Researchers ran the PCR with 60 Vbeta and 13 Jbeta primers. Sequencing used immunoSEQ multiplex PCR; TCRdb keeps in-frame clones, though not all of them. The profile covers 65,000 to 70,000 clones, with 75% to 90% appearing a single time and about 12% taken by the ten largest. The sample taken for sequencing was PBMCs. These receptors came from a woman aged 25 to 39 in good health and CMV-seropositive.

The rearrangement links TRBV5-1 to TRBJ1-2; possibly TRBD1 for D (5 bases). V gave up 0 bases and J gave up 3 bases, with 9 bases separating them. The V gene's germline CDR1 is SGHRS and CDR2 YFSETQ. There are 14 residues in the CDR3. CDR3 DNA: TGCGCCAGCAGCTTGGGACAGCATTACTATGGCTACACCTTC. Its translation: CASSLGQHYYGYTF. The whole variable domain, remainder taken from reference TRBV5-1 and TRBJ1-2, is KAGVTQTPRYLIKTRGQQVTLSCSPISGHRSVSWYQQTPGQGLQFLFEYFSETQRNKGNFPGRFSGRQFSNSRSEMNVSTLELGDSALYLCASSLGQHYYGYTFGSGTRLTVV.

The chain couples TRBV28 to TRBJ1-2; TRBD1 matches at 8 bases. Germline lookup yields CDR1 MDHEN and CDR2 SYDVKM. V gave up 2 bases and J gave up 5 bases; unmatched junction bases: 1. This CDR3 region has 13 residues. CDR3 DNA sequence: TGTGCCAGCAGTTTACAGGGGGCTTATGGCTACACCTTC. It is translated as CASSLQGAYGYTF.